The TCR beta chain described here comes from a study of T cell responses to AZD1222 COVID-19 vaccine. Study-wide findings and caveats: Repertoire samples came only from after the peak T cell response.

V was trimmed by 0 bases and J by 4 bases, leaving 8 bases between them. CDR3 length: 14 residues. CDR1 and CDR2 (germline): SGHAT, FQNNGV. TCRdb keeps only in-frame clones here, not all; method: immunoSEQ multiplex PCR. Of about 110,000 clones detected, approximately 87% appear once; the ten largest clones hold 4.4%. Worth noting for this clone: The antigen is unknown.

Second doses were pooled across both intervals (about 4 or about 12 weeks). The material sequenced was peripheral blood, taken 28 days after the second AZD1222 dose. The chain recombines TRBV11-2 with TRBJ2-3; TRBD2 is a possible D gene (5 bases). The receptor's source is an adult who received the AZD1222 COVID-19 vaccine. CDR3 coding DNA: TGTGCCAGCAGCTTAGATCCTAGCTCAGATACGCAGTATTTT. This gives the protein CASSLDPSSDTQYF.